Included here is one TCR beta chain sequence, with context. The junction departs from germline at one end; a sequencing error may be responsible. The data derive from a study of shared clonotypes between healthy human individuals. Clones were sequenced by immunoSEQ multiplex PCR, and TCRdb holds only the in-frame ones, with some missing. The table lists around 2,100,000 clones, just under 95% of them singletons, with more than 0.95% in the top ten. The CDR3 loop spans 14 amino acids. From germline, CDR1 is SEHNR and CDR2 FQNEAQ (reference sequence). Cells designated naive CD8 were CD45RO-negative and were positively selected for CCR7, with terminally differentiated effector memory CD45RA+ cells excluded.

The receptor's source is a man between 18 and 29 years old in good health. The genes are TRBV7-9 and TRBJ2-7; 8 positions match TRBD2. The material sequenced was naive CD8+ T cells sorted from blood. The CDR3 nucleotides are TGTGCCAGCAGCTCGGGGTTGGCTAGCGGGCCGACGGACTTC. Translated: CASSSGLASGPTDF.